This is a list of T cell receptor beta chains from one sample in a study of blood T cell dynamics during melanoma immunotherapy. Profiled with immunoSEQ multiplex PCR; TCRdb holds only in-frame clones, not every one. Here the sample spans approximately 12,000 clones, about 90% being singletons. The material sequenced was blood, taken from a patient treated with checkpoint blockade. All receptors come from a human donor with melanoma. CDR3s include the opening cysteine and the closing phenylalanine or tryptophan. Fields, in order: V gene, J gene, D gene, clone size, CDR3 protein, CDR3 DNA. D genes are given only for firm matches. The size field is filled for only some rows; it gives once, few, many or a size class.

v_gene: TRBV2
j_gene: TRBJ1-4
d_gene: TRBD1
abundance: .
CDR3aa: CASSQGQTNEKLFF
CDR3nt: TGTGCCAGCAGTCAGGGACAGACTAATGAAAAACTGTTTTTT

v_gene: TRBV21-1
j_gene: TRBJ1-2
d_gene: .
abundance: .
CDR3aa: CASIPNKAGSPYGYTF
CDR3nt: TGTGCCAGCATCCCAAATAAGGCGGGCAGCCCATATGGCTACACCTTC

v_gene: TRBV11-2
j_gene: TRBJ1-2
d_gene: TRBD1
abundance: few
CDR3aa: CASSPRDRVGYGYTF
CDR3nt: TGTGCCAGCAGCCCCCGGGACAGGGTTGGCTATGGCTACACCTTC

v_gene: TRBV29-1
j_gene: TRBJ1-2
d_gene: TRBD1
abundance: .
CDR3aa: CSVEDWGQGAGYTF
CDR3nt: TGCAGCGTTGAAGATTGGGGACAGGGCGCTGGCTACACCTTC

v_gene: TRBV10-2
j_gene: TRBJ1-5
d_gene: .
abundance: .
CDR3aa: CASSDSDSNQPQHF
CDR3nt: TGCGCCAGCAGTGACTCGGACAGTAATCAGCCCCAGCATTTT

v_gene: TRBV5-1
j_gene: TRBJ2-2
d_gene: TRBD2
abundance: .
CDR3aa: CASSFFSGRAANTGELFF
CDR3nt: TGCGCCAGCAGCTTTTTTAGCGGGAGGGCCGCGAACACCGGGGAGCTGTTTTTT

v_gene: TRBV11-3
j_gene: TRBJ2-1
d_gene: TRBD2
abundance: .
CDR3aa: CASSSSGGSSYNEQFF
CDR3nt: TGTGCCAGCAGCTCTAGCGGGGGAAGCTCCTACAATGAGCAGTTCTTC

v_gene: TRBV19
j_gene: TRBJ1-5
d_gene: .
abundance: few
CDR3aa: CASSILPEGYQPQHF
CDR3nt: TGTGCCAGTAGTATCTTACCGGAGGGGTATCAGCCCCAGCATTTT

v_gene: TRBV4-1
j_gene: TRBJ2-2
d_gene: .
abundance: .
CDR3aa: CASRERTANTGELFF
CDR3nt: TGCGCCAGCAGAGAGAGGACAGCGAACACCGGGGAGCTGTTTTTT

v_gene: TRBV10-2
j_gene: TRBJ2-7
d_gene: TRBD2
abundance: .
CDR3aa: CASTLAGSSYEQYF
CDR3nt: TGCGCCAGCACTCTAGCGGGGAGCTCCTACGAGCAGTACTTC

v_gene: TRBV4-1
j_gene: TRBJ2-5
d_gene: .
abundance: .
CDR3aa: CASSLGTGVGQYF
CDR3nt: TGCGCCAGCAGCCTTGGGACCGGGGTTGGGCAGTACTTC

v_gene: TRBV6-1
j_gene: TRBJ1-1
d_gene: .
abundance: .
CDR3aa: CASSERGSLIGTEAFF
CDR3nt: TGTGCCAGCAGTGAAAGAGGGTCGTTAATTGGGACTGAAGCTTTCTTT

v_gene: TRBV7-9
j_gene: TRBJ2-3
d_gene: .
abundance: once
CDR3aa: CASSSPQDTDTQYF
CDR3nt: TGTGCCAGCAGCTCCCCGCAGGACACAGATACGCAGTATTTT

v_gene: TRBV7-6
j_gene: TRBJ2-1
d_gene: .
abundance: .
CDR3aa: CASSPDISSYNEQFF
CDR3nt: TGTGCCAGCAGCCCTGACATATCCTCCTACAATGAGCAGTTCTTC

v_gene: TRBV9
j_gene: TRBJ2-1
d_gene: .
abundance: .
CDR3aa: CASSVGENEQFF
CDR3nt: TGTGCCAGCAGCGTAGGGGAGAATGAGCAGTTCTTC

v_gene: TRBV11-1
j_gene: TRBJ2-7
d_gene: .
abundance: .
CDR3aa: CASSLGRYEQYF
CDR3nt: TGTGCCAGCAGCTTAGGCCGCTACGAGCAGTACTTC

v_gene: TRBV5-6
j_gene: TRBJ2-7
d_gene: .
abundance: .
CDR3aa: CASSADRDFTYEQYF
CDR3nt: TGTGCCAGCAGCGCAGACAGGGACTTCACTTACGAGCAGTACTTC

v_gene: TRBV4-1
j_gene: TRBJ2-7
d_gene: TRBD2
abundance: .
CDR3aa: CASSHVLRLAGVYEQYF
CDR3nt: TGCGCCAGCAGCCACGTACTCCGACTAGCGGGTGTTTACGAGCAGTACTTC

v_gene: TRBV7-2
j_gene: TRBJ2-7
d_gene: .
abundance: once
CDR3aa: CASSLGGSVYEQYF
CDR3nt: TGTGCCAGCAGCTTAGGCGGCTCCGTTTACGAGCAGTACTTC

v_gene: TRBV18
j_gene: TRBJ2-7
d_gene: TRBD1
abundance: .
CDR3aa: CASSPGTGGSEQYF
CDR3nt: TGTGCCAGCTCGCCCGGGACAGGGGGCTCCGAGCAGTACTTC

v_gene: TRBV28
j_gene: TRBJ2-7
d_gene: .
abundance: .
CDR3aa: CASSEMLRGSEGEQYF
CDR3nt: TGTGCCAGCAGTGAAATGCTACGGGGCAGTGAGGGCGAGCAGTACTTC

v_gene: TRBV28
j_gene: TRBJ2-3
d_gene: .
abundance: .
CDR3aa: CASSRATDTQYF
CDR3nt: TGTGCCAGCAGCCGAGCCACAGATACGCAGTATTTT

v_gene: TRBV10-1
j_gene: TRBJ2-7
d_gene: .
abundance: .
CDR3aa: CASSESGSGKSSYEQYF
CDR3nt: TGCGCCAGCAGTGAGTCCGGCAGCGGAAAGAGCTCCTACGAGCAGTACTTC

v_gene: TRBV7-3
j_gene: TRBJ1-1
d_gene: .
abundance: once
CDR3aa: CASSLTPAGGRTEAFF
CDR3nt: TGTGCCAGCAGCTTGACCCCTGCGGGGGGAAGGACTGAAGCTTTCTTT

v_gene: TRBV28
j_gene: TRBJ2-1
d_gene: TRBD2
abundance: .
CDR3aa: CASSLYLGLAGGMTYNEQFF
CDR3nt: TGTGCCAGCAGTTTATATTTGGGACTAGCGGGAGGGATGACCTACAATGAGCAGTTCTTC

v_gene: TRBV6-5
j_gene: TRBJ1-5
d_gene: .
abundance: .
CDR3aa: CASSLGPAPDQPQHF
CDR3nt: TGTGCCAGCAGTTTGGGGCCTGCTCCCGATCAGCCCCAGCATTTT

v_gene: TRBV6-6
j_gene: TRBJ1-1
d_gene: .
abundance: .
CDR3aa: CASSSSGYTEAFF
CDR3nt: TGTGCCAGCAGTTCCTCCGGCTACACTGAAGCTTTCTTT

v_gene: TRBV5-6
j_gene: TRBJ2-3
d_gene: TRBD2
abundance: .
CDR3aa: CASSLLGLAGGSDDTQYF
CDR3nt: TGTGCCAGCAGCCTGCTCGGCCTAGCGGGAGGTAGTGACGATACGCAGTATTTT

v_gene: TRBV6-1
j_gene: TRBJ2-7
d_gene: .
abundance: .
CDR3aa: CASSFYSGEQYF
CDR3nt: TGTGCCAGCAGTTTTTACTCGGGCGAGCAGTACTTC

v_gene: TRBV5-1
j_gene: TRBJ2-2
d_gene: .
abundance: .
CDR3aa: CASSLGTGANTGELFF
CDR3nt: TGCGCCAGCAGCTTGGGGACTGGGGCGAACACCGGGGAGCTGTTTTTT

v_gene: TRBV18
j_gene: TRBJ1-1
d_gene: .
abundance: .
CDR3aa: CASSPPNPSRGEGTEAFF
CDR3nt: TGTGCCAGCTCACCGCCTAATCCCTCAAGAGGGGAGGGCACTGAAGCTTTCTTT

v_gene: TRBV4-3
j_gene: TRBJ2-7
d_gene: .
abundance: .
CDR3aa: CASSQERPQQPPSYEQYF
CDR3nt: TGCGCCAGCAGCCAAGAGAGACCGCAGCAGCCGCCATCCTACGAGCAGTACTTC

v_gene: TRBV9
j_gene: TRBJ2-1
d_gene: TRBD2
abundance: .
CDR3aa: CASSGGASGRMEQFF
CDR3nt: TGTGCCAGCAGCGGAGGGGCTAGCGGGAGAATGGAGCAGTTCTTC

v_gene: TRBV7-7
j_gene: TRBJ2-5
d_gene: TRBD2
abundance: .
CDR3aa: CASSPSGSGETQYF
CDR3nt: TGTGCTAGCAGCCCTAGCGGGAGCGGGGAGACCCAGTACTTC

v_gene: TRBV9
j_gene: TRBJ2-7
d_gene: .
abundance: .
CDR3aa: CASSADGAATYEQYF
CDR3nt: TGTGCCAGCAGTGCGGATGGGGCGGCTACCTACGAGCAGTACTTC

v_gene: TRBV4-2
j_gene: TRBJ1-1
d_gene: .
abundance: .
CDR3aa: CASSQEGGNTEAFF
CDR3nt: TGTGCCAGCAGCCAAGAGGGGGGGAACACTGAAGCTTTCTTT

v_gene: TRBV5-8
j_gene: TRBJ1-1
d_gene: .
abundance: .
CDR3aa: CASSLTTEAFF
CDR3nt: TGTGCCAGCAGCTTGACCACTGAAGCTTTCTTT

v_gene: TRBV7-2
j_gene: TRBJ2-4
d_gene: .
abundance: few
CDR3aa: CASSLGGSPKNIQYF
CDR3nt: TGTGCCAGCAGCTTAGGTGGCTCCCCCAAAAACATTCAGTACTTC

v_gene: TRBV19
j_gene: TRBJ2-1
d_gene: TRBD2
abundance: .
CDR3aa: CASSISASGHNEQFF
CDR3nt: TGTGCCAGTAGTATATCGGCTAGCGGACACAATGAGCAGTTCTTC

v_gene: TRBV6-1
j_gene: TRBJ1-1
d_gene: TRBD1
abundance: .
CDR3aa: CASSDSSTGHTEAFF
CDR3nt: TGTGCCAGCAGTGACTCCTCGACAGGGCACACTGAAGCTTTCTTT

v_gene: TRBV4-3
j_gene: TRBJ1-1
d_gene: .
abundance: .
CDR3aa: CASSSEAGRNTEAFF
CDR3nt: TGCGCCAGCAGCTCAGAGGCAGGGAGGAACACTGAAGCTTTCTTT

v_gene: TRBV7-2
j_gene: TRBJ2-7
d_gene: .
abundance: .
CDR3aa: CASSLDRATPYEQYF
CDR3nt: TGTGCCAGCAGCTTAGACAGGGCCACACCCTACGAGCAGTACTTC

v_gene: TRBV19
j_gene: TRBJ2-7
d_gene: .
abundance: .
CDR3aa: CATGDAARREQYF
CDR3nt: TGTGCCACCGGGGACGCGGCAAGGAGGGAGCAGTATTTC

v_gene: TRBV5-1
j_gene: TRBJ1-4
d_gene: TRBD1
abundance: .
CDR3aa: CASSSTGRGKLFF
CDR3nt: TGCGCCAGCAGCTCGACAGGGCGAGGAAAACTGTTTTTT

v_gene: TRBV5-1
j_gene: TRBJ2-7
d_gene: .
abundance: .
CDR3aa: CASSSTVAYEQYF
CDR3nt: TGCGCCAGCAGCTCGACAGTAGCCTACGAGCAGTACTTC

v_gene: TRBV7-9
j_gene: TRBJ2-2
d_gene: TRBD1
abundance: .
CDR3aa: CASSSPGTGSGELFF
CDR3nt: TGTGCCAGCAGCTCGCCTGGGACAGGGTCCGGGGAGCTGTTTTTT

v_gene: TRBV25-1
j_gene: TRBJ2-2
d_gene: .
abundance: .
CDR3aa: CASIGENTGELFF
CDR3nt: TGTGCCAGCATCGGGGAGAACACCGGGGAGCTGTTTTTT

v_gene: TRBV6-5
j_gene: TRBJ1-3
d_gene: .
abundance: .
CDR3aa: CASTQGSSIYF
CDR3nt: TGTGCCAGCACTCAGGGGAGTTCCATATATTTT

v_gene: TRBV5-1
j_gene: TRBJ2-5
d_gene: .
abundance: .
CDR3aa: CASSLGERVYQETQYF
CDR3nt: TGCGCCAGCAGCTTGGGAGAGCGGGTGTACCAAGAGACCCAGTACTTC

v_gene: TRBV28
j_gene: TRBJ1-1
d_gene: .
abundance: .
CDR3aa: CASSPVDSGSTEAFF
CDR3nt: TGTGCCAGCAGTCCTGTTGACAGCGGGAGCACTGAAGCTTTCTTT

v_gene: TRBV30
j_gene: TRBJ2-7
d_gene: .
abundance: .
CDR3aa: CAWNLNGGGPVF
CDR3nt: TGTGCCTGGAACCTCAACGGAGGCGGGCCCGTCTTC

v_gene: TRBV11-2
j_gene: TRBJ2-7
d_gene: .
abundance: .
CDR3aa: CASSLDGFSSYEQYF
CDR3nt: TGTGCCAGCAGCTTAGACGGCTTTAGCTCCTACGAGCAGTACTTC

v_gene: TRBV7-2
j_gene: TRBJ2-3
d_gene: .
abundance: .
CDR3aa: CASSLQGLADTQYF
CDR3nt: TGTGCCAGCAGCCTACAGGGATTAGCAGATACGCAGTATTTT

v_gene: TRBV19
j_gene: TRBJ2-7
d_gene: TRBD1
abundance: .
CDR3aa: CATSGGTGWIYEQYF
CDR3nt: TGTGCCACCTCCGGTGGGACAGGGTGGATATACGAGCAGTACTTC

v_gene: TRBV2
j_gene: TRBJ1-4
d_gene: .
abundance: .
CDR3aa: CASLRPPGEKLFF
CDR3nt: TGTGCCAGCCTACGACCACCGGGTGAAAAACTGTTTTTT

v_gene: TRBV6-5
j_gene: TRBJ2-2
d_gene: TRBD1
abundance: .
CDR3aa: CASRGQGAIGELFF
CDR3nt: TGTGCCAGCAGAGGACAGGGGGCAATCGGGGAGCTGTTTTTT

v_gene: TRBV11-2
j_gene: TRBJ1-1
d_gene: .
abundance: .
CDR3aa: CASSLINTEAFF
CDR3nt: TGTGCCAGCAGCTTGATTAACACTGAAGCTTTCTTT